This record concerns one T cell receptor (beta chain) sequence. Its antigen is as yet unknown. The treatment denotes: roughly ten-day PBMC culture with coronavirus spike peptide pools or control peptides (ViraFEST assay). The record originates from a study of vaccination and CD4 T cells after COVID-19. Across the whole study: The makeup of the convalescents was six males and four females, two of them Hispanic. Overlapping spike peptides of SARS-CoV-2, HCoV-NL63, HCoV-OC43 and HCoV-229E were used, and cells were stimulated with them.

Overall study results and limits: The authors identified 304 of 307 vaccine-specific clones in convalescent patients as spike mono-reactive.

An Oncomine TCR Beta short-read assay was used to sequence the DNA from cultured CD4+ T cells. Researchers extracted genomic DNA from CD4+ T cells that had been cultured. TCRdb reanalysed the PCR reads using MiXCR and keeps one entry per CDR3 protein. The data show some 13,000 distinct CDR3 sequences, about 50% seen once. CDR1 MNHEY and CDR2 SVGAGI come from the germline V gene. The CDR3 sequence is 17 residues long. J gave up 4 bases and V 0 bases, and 7 bases lay outside the gene matches. The specimen was CD4+ T cells from blood, cultured in vitro. The clonotype was recovered from a human donor who had recovered from COVID-19. The J gene is TRBJ2-5, the V gene TRBV6-5; 11 bases are shared with TRBD2. CDR3 sequence reads: CASSYSPSGRLGETQYF. Written as DNA, the CDR3 is TGTGCCAGCAGTTACTCGCCTAGCGGGAGGTTGGGAGAGACCCAGTACTTC.